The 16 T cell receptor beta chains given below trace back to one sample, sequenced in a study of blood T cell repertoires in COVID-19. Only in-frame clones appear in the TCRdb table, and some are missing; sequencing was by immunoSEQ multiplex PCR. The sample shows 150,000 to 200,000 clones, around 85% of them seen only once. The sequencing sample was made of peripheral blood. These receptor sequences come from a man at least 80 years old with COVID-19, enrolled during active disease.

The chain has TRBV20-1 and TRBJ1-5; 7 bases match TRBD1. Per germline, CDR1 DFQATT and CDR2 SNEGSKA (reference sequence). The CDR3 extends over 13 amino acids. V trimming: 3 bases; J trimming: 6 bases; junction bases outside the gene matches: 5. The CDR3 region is CSASFRDSQPQHF. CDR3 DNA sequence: TGCAGTGCTAGTTTCAGGGACAGTCAGCCCCAGCATTTT.

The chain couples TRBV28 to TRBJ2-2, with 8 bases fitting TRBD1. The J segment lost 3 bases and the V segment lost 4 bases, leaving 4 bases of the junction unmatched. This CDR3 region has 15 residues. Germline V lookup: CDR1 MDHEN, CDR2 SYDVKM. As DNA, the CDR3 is TGTGCCAGCAGTTACAGGGGGGAGTACACCGGGGAGCTGTTTTTT. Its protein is CASSYRGEYTGELFF.

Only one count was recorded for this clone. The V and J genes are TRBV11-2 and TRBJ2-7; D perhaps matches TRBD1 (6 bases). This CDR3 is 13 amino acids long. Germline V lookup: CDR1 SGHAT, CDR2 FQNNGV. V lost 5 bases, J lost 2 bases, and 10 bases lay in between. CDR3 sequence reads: CASSTGQTYEQYF. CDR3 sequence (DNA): TGTGCCAGCAGCACAGGACAGACCTACGAGCAGTACTTC.

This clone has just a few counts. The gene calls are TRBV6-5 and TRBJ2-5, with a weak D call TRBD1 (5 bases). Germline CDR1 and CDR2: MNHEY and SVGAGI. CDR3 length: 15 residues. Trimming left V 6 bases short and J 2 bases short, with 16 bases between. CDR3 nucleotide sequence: TGTGCCAGCAGCGCTTCCGGACAAATACAAGAGACCCAGTACTTC. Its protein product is CASSASGQIQETQYF.

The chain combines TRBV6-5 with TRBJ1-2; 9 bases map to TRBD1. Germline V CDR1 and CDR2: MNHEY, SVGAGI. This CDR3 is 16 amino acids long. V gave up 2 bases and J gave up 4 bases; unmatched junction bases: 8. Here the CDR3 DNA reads TGTGCCAGCAGTTACCACACCCGGGACAGGGCCTATGGCTACACCTTC. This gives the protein CASSYHTRDRAYGYTF.

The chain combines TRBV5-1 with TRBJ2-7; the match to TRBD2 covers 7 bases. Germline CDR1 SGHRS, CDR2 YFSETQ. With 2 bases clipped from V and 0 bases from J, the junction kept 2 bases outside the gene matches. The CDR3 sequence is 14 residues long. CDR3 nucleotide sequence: TGCGCCAGCAGCTTTGGCGGGAGCTCCTACGAGCAGTACTTC. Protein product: CASSFGGSSYEQYF.

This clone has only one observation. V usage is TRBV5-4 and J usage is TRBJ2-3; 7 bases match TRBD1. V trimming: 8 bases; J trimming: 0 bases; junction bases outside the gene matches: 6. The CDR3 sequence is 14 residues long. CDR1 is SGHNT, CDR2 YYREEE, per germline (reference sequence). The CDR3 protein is CASEEGASTDTQYF. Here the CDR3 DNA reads TGTGCCAGTGAAGAGGGGGCCAGCACAGATACGCAGTATTTT.

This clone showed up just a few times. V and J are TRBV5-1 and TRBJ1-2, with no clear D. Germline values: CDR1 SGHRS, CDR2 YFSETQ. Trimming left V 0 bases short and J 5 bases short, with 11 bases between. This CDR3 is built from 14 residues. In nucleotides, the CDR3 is TGCGCCAGCAGCTTGGCCGAGGGTGGTTATGGCTACACCTTC. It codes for CASSLAEGGYGYTF.

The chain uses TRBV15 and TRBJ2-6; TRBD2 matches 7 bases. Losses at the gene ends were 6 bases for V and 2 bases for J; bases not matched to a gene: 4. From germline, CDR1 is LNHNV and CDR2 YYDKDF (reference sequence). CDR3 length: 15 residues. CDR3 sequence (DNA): TGTGCCACCAGGGGTCGGGGGGCTGGGGCCAACGTCCTGACTTTC. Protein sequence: CATRGRGAGANVLTF.

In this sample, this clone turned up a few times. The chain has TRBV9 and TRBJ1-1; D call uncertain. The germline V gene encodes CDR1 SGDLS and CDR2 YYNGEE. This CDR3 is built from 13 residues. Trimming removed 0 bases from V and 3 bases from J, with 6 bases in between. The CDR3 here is CASSVESDTEAFF. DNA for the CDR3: TGTGCCAGCAGCGTAGAGTCGGACACTGAAGCTTTCTTT.

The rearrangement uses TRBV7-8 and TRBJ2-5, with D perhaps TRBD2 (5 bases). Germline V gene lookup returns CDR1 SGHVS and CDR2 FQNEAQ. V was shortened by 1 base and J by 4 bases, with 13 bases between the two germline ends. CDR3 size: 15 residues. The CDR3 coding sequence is TGTGCCAGCAGCTTAGGTGTAGCGATTGGAGAGACCCAGTACTTC. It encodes CASSLGVAIGETQYF.

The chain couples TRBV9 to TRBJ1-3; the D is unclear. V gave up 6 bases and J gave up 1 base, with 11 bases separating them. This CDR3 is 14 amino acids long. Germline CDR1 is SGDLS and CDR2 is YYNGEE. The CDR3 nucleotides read TGTGCCAGCACACCCTATGGTTCTGGAAACACCATATATTTT. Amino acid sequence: CASTPYGSGNTIYF. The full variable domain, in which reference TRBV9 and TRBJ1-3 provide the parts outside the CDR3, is DSGVTQTPKHLITATGQRVTLRCSPRSGDLSVYWYQQSLDQGLQFLIQYYNGEERAKGNILERFSAQQFPDLHSELNLSSLELGDSALYFCASTPYGSGNTIYFGEGSWLTVV.

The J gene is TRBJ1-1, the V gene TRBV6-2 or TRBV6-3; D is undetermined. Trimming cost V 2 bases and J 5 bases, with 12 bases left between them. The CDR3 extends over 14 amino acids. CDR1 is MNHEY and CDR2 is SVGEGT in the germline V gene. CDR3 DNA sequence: TGTGCCAGCAGTTACCCAGGTTCGCGTACTGAAGCTTTCTTT. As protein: CASSYPGSRTEAFF.

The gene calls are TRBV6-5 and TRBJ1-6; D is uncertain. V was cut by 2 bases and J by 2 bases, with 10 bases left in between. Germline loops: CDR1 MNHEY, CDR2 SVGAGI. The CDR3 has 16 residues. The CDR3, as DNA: TGTGCCAGCAGTTACAATCGAGCCACCTATAATTCACCCCTCCACTTT. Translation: CASSYNRATYNSPLHF.

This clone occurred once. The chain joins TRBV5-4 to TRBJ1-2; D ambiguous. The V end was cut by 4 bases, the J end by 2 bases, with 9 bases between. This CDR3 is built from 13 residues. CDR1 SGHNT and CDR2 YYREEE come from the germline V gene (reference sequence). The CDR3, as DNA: TGTGCCAGCAGCCCCCTCTCCAACTATGGCTACACCTTC. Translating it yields CASSPLSNYGYTF.

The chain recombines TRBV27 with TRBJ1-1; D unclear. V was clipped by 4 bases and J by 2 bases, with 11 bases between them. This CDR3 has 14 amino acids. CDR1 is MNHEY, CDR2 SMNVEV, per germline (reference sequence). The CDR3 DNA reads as TGTGCCAGCAGTTCGATAACACCAAACACTGAAGCTTTCTTT. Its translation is CASSSITPNTEAFF.